A single sample is the source of the 17 T cell receptor beta chains below, sequenced in a study of cytomegalovirus exposure and HLA in healthy donors. PCR employed 60 Vbeta and 13 Jbeta primers. Assay: immunoSEQ multiplex PCR; the TCRdb copy retains only in-frame clones and omits some. The sample carries over 100,000 clones, roughly 78% recorded once. What was sequenced was PBMCs. These receptors were collected from a woman in her twenties or thirties in good health and CMV-seropositive.

The rearrangement links TRBV10-1 to TRBJ2-3; 12 nucleotides line up with TRBD2. CDR1 WNHNN and CDR2 SYGVQD come from the germline V gene (reference sequence). The CDR3 consists of 17 residues. Trimming at V came to 6 bases and at J to 2 bases, leaving 9 bases not matched to a gene. Written as DNA, the CDR3 is TGCGCCAGCAGCGATAAATCTAGCGGGGGGGACACAGATACGCAGTATTTT. As protein: CASSDKSSGGDTDTQYF.

The chain joins TRBV5-1 to TRBJ1-2; no reliable D call. The CDR3 length is 14 residues. V was pared by 5 bases and J by 3 bases, with 14 bases between. CDR1 and CDR2 (germline): SGHRS, YFSETQ. CDR3 coding DNA: TGCGCCAGCAGACCATCGGGTGCAGACTATGGCTACACCTTC. Translated, it gives CASRPSGADYGYTF. The variable domain in full, with the rest retrieved from reference TRBV5-1 and TRBJ1-2, is KAGVTQTPRYLIKTRGQQVTLSCSPISGHRSVSWYQQTPGQGLQFLFEYFSETQRNKGNFPGRFSGRQFSNSRSEMNVSTLELGDSALYLCASRPSGADYGYTFGSGTRLTVV.

This clone was counted between two and nine times. This rearrangement joins TRBV28 to TRBJ2-1; no clear D. This CDR3 comprises 13 residues. Trimming took 3 bases from V and 7 from J, leaving 10 bases between them. The germline CDR1 and CDR2 sequences are MDHEN and SYDVKM. The CDR3 region is CASSFSQANEQFF. The CDR3 coding sequence is TGTGCCAGCAGTTTCAGTCAGGCAAATGAGCAGTTCTTC.

The chain recombines TRBV5-1 with TRBJ2-2; TRBD2 might be the D (6 bases). Germline-derived CDR1 and CDR2 are SGHRS and YFSETQ. The length of the CDR3 is 17 residues. Between the trimmed V and J ends, which lost 0 bases and 0 bases, there was a span of 12 bases. CDR3 residues: CASSLVPGGANTGELFF. Written as DNA, the CDR3 is TGCGCCAGCAGCTTGGTGCCCGGGGGAGCGAACACCGGGGAGCTGTTTTTT.

The V and J genes are TRBV9 and TRBJ2-1; TRBD1 matches at 8 bases. CDR1 is SGDLS, CDR2 YYNGEE, per germline. This CDR3 is built from 14 residues. V shed 4 bases and J 13 bases; nucleotides not matched to a gene: 13. CDR3 sequence: CASSLGEPGTGQFF. CDR3 coding DNA: TGTGCCAGCAGCCTAGGGGAACCCGGGACAGGACAGTTCTTC.

This chain joins TRBV5-1 and TRBJ2-3; 9 bases fit TRBD2. With V trimmed by 4 bases and J by 3 bases, 9 bases remained unmatched. The CDR3 has 16 amino acids. Germline lookup yields CDR1 SGHRS and CDR2 YFSETQ. The CDR3 DNA is TGCGCCAGCAGCCTAAAAGCGGGGGGACTTACAGATACGCAGTATTTT. Translated: CASSLKAGGLTDTQYF.

This chain joins TRBV7-6 and TRBJ2-1; D might be TRBD1 (6 bases). The length of the CDR3 is 15 residues. The germline gives CDR1 SGHVS, CDR2 FNYEAQ. V shed 5 bases and J shed 4 bases, with 15 bases lying between them. As DNA, the CDR3 is TGTGCCAGCAGCCAGTCGGGACATACTTACAATGAGCAGTTCTTC. Translating gives CASSQSGHTYNEQFF.

This clone was found once. V usage is TRBV11-1 and J usage is TRBJ1-5, with D perhaps matching TRBD1 (6 bases). Germline lookup yields CDR1 SGHAT and CDR2 FQDESV (reference sequence). Trimming shortened V by 5 bases and J by 2 bases, and 13 bases separated the two germline ends. This CDR3 spans 15 amino acids. In DNA, the CDR3 is TGTGCCAGCAGCCGGGGCAGGGGTGGCAATCAGCCCCAGCATTTT. This codes for CASSRGRGGNQPQHF. Complete variable domain (other parts from reference TRBV11-1 and TRBJ1-5): EAEVAQSPRYKITEKSQAVAFWCDPISGHATLYWYRQILGQGPELLVQFQDESVVDDSQLPKDRFSAERLKGVDSTLKIQPAELGDSAMYLCASSRGRGGNQPQHFGDGTRLSIL.

The chain couples TRBV4-1 to TRBJ2-1, with 7 bases that match TRBD2. The germline CDR1 and CDR2 sequences are MGHRA and YSYEKL. The V gene end was trimmed by 1 base and the J gene end by 10 bases; junction bases not matched to a gene: 4. This CDR3 comprises 13 residues. CDR3 region: CASSQGVGGEQFF. The DNA of the CDR3 is TGCGCCAGCAGCCAAGGAGTGGGGGGGGAGCAGTTCTTC.

This clone was seen only a few times. The V and J genes are TRBV28 and TRBJ2-1, with a tentative D call TRBD1 (6 bases). CDR3 size: 14 residues. Germline V gene data show CDR1 as MDHEN and CDR2 as SYDVKM. V was pared by 6 bases and J by 9 bases, with 18 bases between. CDR3 DNA sequence: TGTGCCAGCAGATATGGATACAGGGATTTTGAGCAGTTCTTC. This translates into CASRYGYRDFEQFF.

The chain carries TRBV7-2 and TRBJ2-4; 8 nucleotides align to TRBD2. Germline CDR1 SGHTA, CDR2 FQGNSA. There are 13 residues in the CDR3. J lost 7 bases, V lost 5 bases, and 4 bases had no gene match. In nucleotides, the CDR3 is TGTGCCAGCAGCGGCGGGGGGCCGAACATTCAGTACTTC. Amino acid sequence: CASSGGGPNIQYF.

The rearrangement links TRBV4-3 to TRBJ2-5; tentatively, D is TRBD1 (6 bases). The last part of the DNA fits TRBJ2-7 better; the J call may be wrong. CDR3 length: 15 amino acids. Germline V lookup: CDR1 LGHNA, CDR2 YSLEER. In DNA form, the CDR3 reads TGCGCCAGCAGCCAAGATAGGCACAGGGTCTACGAGCAGTACTTC. It encodes CASSQDRHRVYEQYF.

V gene TRBV4-1 combines with J gene TRBJ1-1; TRBD1 agrees at 9 bases. The CDR3 consists of 13 residues. V gave up 6 bases and J gave up 5 bases; unmatched junction bases: 4. In germline, CDR1 is MGHRA, CDR2 YSYEKL. The CDR3 reads CASRTGGRTEAFF. CDR3 in DNA: TGCGCCAGCAGGACAGGGGGACGTACTGAAGCTTTCTTT.

This chain uses TRBV6-1 with TRBJ1-1, with unresolved D. Germline V gene sequence: CDR1 MNHNS, CDR2 SASEGT. The CDR3 is 15 amino acids. Trimming removed 2 bases from V and 3 bases from J, with 13 bases in between. DNA for the CDR3: TGTGCCAGCAGTGAACTTAGGGCGGGAGACACTGAAGCTTTCTTT. As protein: CASSELRAGDTEAFF.

The chain links TRBV27 to TRBJ2-2, with D perhaps TRBD1 (5 bases). Germline loops: CDR1 MNHEY, CDR2 SMNVEV (reference sequence). Trimming left V 2 bases short and J 0 bases short, with 7 bases between. The CDR3 length is 15 residues. The CDR3: CASSLGASNTGELFF. CDR3 DNA: TGTGCCAGCAGTTTAGGGGCATCGAACACCGGGGAGCTGTTTTTT.

The chain has TRBV5-1 and TRBJ2-1, with D hard to call. Deletions cut 1 base from V and 3 bases from J, with 5 bases between. The CDR3 runs 13 residues. CDR1 is SGHRS and CDR2 is YFSETQ in the germline V gene. This CDR3 is CASSLQVYNEQFF. Here the CDR3 DNA reads TGCGCCAGCAGCTTGCAGGTCTACAATGAGCAGTTCTTC.

This rearrangement joins TRBV18 to TRBJ2-2, with 9 bases that match TRBD1. The CDR3 runs to 16 residues. The junction had 6 bases not matched to a gene; V was cut back by 5 bases and J by 2 bases. CDR1 KGHSH and CDR2 LQKENI come from the germline V gene. CDR3 in amino acids: CASSDRDRDNTGELFF. CDR3 sequence (DNA): TGTGCCAGCTCAGACCGGGACAGGGACAACACCGGGGAGCTGTTTTTT.